The clone carrying this T cell receptor beta chain was detected only once. What it binds is unknown. The data originate from a study of shared clonotypes between healthy human individuals. Study results and caveats: Among a handful of donors, approximately 4.6% of naive CD4 clonotypes were found in common. In having few donors, the study represented limited genetic and exposure-history diversity.

The run depth of the assay was deep. Clones were sequenced by immunoSEQ multiplex PCR, and TCRdb holds only the in-frame ones, with some missing. The repertoire consists of over 2 million clones, with 85% to 95% occurring once and the leading ten covering around 0.13%. V trimming: 4 bases; J trimming: 4 bases; junction bases outside the gene matches: 7. This CDR3 has 16 residues. Germline values: CDR1 MGHRA, CDR2 YSYEKL. This TCR was recovered from a man younger than 35 in good health. The V and J genes are TRBV4-1 and TRBJ2-3, with 11 bases that match TRBD2. Sequenced material: naive CD4+ T cells sorted from blood. As for subset: CD45RA+ positively selected. CDR3 sequence (DNA): TGCGCCAGCAGCCCCGTGGGTAGCGGGGGGGCAGATACGCAGTATTTT. This codes for CASSPVGSGGADTQYF.